This TCR beta chain is from a study of OX40 agonist ivuxolimab in advanced cancers. Some clones are missing from TCRdb's copy, which holds only in-frame ones; the method was immunoSEQ multiplex PCR. The repertoire includes some 50,000 clones, around 78% of them detected once, and approximately 3.1% sits in the top ten. Germline lookup yields CDR1 SGHRS and CDR2 YFSETQ. V shed 1 base, J shed 7 bases, and the junction held 4 bases outside the gene matches. The CDR3 runs 14 residues. A note on this clone: The target antigen is unknown.

Overall study results and limits: Low normalized clonal expansion also occurred in some nonresponding patients.

The sequencing here drew on CD4+ or CD8+ T cells sorted from blood, taken in a trial of the OX40 agonist ivuxolimab. The sequence was collected from an adult with an advanced solid tumor such as melanoma, head and neck, liver or kidney cancer. The chain joins TRBV5-1 to TRBJ2-1; 8 positions match TRBD2. The CDR3 here is CASSLITSGNEQFF. DNA of the CDR3: TGCGCCAGCAGCTTGATAACTAGCGGAAATGAGCAGTTCTTC.